A selection of T cell receptor beta chains follows, all from one sample in a study of T cells in Graves' hyperthyroidism and ophthalmopathy. TCRdb reprocessed the multiplex PCR reads via MiXCR and lists one record per CDR3 protein. The sample carries 490,000 or so distinct CDR3 sequences, about 16% recorded once. Sequencing was carried out using blood. The receptors originated from a woman aged 25 to 39 with Graves' ophthalmopathy. The CDR3 runs from the conserved cysteine through the conserved F or W. D genes are given only for firm matches. Clone size is not always given. Where it is, it says once, few, many or a class for expanded clones.

TRBJ2-5 | TRBD2 | many | TRBV11-2 | CASSLVGSGLETQYF | TGTGCCAGCAGCTTAGTGGGTAGCGGGTTAGAGACCCAGTACTTC
TRBJ2-7 | . | many | TRBV3-1 | CASSLQSGNPYEQYF | TGTGCCAGCAGCCTCCAAAGCGGAAACCCCTACGAGCAGTACTTC
TRBJ1-3 | . | . | TRBV28 | CATQLGMENTIYF | TGTGCCACGCAGCTAGGTATGGAAAACACCATATATTTT
TRBJ1-2 | . | many | TRBV12-3/TRBV12-4 | CASTFGGDYGYTF | TGTGCCAGCACTTTTGGGGGGGACTATGGCTACACCTTC
TRBJ2-5 | TRBD1 | few | TRBV18 | CASSQLDRQQETQYF | TGTGCCAGCTCCCAACTGGACAGGCAGCAAGAGACCCAGTACTTC
TRBJ2-7 | . | few | TRBV7-2 | CASSLGTVYFEQYF | TGTGCCAGCAGCTTAGGGACAGTGTACTTCGAGCAGTACTTC
TRBJ2-6 | . | . | TRBV5-1 | CASSQGTMANVLTF | TGCGCCAGCAGCCAGGGGACTATGGCCAACGTCCTGACTTTC
TRBJ1-1 | . | many | TRBV30 | CAWSKVTEAFF | TGTGCCTGGAGTAAGGTTACTGAAGCTTTCTTT
TRBJ1-2 | TRBD1 | few | TRBV15 | CATSRDPGQGVVGYTF | TGTGCCACCAGCAGAGATCCGGGACAGGGGGTGGTTGGCTACACCTTC
TRBJ1-4 | TRBD1 | . | TRBV6-5 | CASSYRTGQPSGEKLFF | TGTGCCAGCAGTTACCGTACGGGACAGCCCTCTGGGGAAAAACTGTTTTTT
TRBJ1-1 | . | . | TRBV28 | CASGNWEAFF | TGTGCCAGCGGCAACTGGGAAGCTTTCTTT
TRBJ2-7 | . | . | TRBV27 | CASSLLGVPGGDHEQYF | TGTGCCAGCAGTTTATTGGGAGTACCAGGAGGGGATCACGAGCAGTACTTC
TRBJ2-1 | . | many | TRBV30 | CAWSYGYSYNEQFF | TGTGCCTGGTCCTACGGGTACTCCTACAATGAGCAGTTCTTC
TRBJ2-1 | TRBD2 | few | TRBV4-3 | CASSQDLAAAGEQFF | TGCGCCAGCAGCCAAGATCTAGCGGCCGCCGGTGAGCAGTTCTTC
TRBJ1-2 | . | . | TRBV7-9 | CASSLWSYVGYTF | TGTGCCAGCAGCTTATGGTCTTACGTGGGCTACACCTTC
TRBJ2-3 | TRBD2 | many | TRBV18 | CASSQLAGGPDTQYF | TGTGCCAGCTCCCAGCTAGCGGGAGGGCCAGATACGCAGTATTTT
TRBJ2-1 | . | few | TRBV28 | CASSLSGTLAYNEQFF | TGTGCCAGCAGTTTATCCGGGACACTGGCCTACAATGAGCAGTTCTTC
TRBJ2-2 | . | once | TRBV7-2 | CASSLIQGTNTGELFF | TGTGCCAGCAGCTTAATACAGGGAACGAACACCGGGGAGCTGTTTTTT
TRBJ1-2 | . | few | TRBV29-1 | CSVETLGAGNYGYTF | TGCAGCGTTGAAACGTTGGGGGCCGGTAACTATGGCTACACCTTC
TRBJ1-2 | TRBD1 | many | TRBV27 | CATAYRSPGQGANYGYTF | TGTGCCACCGCGTATCGAAGTCCGGGACAGGGGGCGAACTATGGCTACACCTTC
TRBJ2-7 | . | . | TRBV9 | CASSVSLQQNYEQYF | TGTGCCAGCAGCGTAAGCTTACAGCAAAACTACGAGCAGTACTTC
TRBJ1-5 | . | many | TRBV6-2/TRBV6-3 | CASSRPGGMGQPQHF | TGTGCCAGCAGTCGACCGGGTGGGATGGGTCAGCCCCAGCATTTT
TRBJ2-7 | TRBD1 | many | TRBV7-2 | CASSLEPTGADYEQYF | TGTGCCAGCAGCTTAGAACCTACAGGGGCCGACTACGAGCAGTACTTC
TRBJ2-1 | . | many | TRBV7-9 | CASSLARAFSSYNEQFF | TGTGCCAGCAGCTTAGCGAGGGCCTTTAGCTCCTACAATGAGCAGTTCTTC
TRBJ2-1 | TRBD2 | many | TRBV5-1 | CASSLLAGEAYNEQFF | TGCGCCAGCAGCTTATTAGCGGGGGAAGCCTACAATGAGCAGTTCTTC
TRBJ2-3 | TRBD2 | many | TRBV6-2/TRBV6-3 | CASSSGTSGFDTQYF | TGTGCCAGCAGTTCCGGGACTAGCGGGTTCGATACGCAGTATTTT
TRBJ2-1 | TRBD2 | many | TRBV6-1 | CASSGRREGQYNEQFF | TGTGCCAGCTCAGGGAGGCGGGAGGGCCAGTACAATGAGCAGTTCTTC
TRBJ2-1 | . | many | TRBV13 | CASSSATGNNEQFF | TGTGCCAGCAGCTCCGCGACTGGAAACAATGAGCAGTTCTTC
TRBJ2-7 | TRBD1 | . | TRBV29-1 | CSVARYWTGTSSEQYF | TGCAGCGTTGCTCGGTACTGGACAGGGACCTCCAGCGAGCAGTACTTC
TRBJ2-7 | TRBD2 | many | TRBV28 | CASSLRRLAGGPHEQYF | TGTGCCAGCAGTTTGCGCCGACTAGCGGGAGGGCCCCACGAGCAGTACTTC
TRBJ2-7 | . | many | TRBV7-9 | CASSPGSSSTYEQYF | TGTGCCAGCAGCCCAGGGTCATCCTCAACCTACGAGCAGTACTTC
TRBJ2-2 | TRBD2 | . | TRBV7-3 | CASTKDRAGGGTGELFF | TGTGCCAGCACCAAAGACAGGGCGGGAGGGGGCACCGGGGAGCTGTTTTTT
TRBJ2-3 | . | many | TRBV7-9 | CASSFQYPTQGNTDTQYF | TGTGCCAGCAGCTTCCAGTATCCGACACAGGGAAACACAGATACGCAGTATTTT
TRBJ1-3 | TRBD1 | . | TRBV4-3 | CASSQPRGQGPRNTIYF | TGCGCCAGCAGCCAACCTAGGGGACAGGGGCCTAGAAACACCATATATTTT
TRBJ1-6 | . | . | TRBV4-2 | CASSQDRGANSPLHF | TGTGCCAGCAGCCAAGATCGGGGGGCGAATTCACCCCTCCACTTT
TRBJ2-2 | . | many | TRBV12-3/TRBV12-4 | CASSYNTGELFF | TGTGCCAGCAGTTATAACACCGGGGAGCTGTTTTTT
TRBJ2-1 | . | few | TRBV18 | CASSPRQEVSEQFF | TGTGCCAGCTCACCGAGGCAGGAGGTGAGTGAGCAGTTCTTC
TRBJ1-5 | . | few | TRBV14 | CASSQGPGPQHF | TGTGCCAGCAGCCAGGGACCGGGGCCCCAGCATTTT
TRBJ2-1 | . | . | TRBV20-1 | CSAKRFGDMGQFF | TGCAGTGCAAAGCGTTTCGGGGATATGGGCCAGTTCTTC
TRBJ1-1 | . | many | TRBV27 | CASRTQGMNTEAFF | TGTGCCAGCAGGACGCAGGGGATGAACACTGAAGCTTTCTTT
TRBJ2-5 | . | . | TRBV24-1 | CATSESGPYDETQYF | TGTGCCACCAGTGAATCAGGACCCTACGACGAGACCCAGTACTTC
TRBJ1-2 | TRBD1 | . | TRBV6-1 | CASSGAGTGEYGYTF | TGTGCCAGCAGCGGTGCCGGGACAGGTGAATATGGCTACACCTTC